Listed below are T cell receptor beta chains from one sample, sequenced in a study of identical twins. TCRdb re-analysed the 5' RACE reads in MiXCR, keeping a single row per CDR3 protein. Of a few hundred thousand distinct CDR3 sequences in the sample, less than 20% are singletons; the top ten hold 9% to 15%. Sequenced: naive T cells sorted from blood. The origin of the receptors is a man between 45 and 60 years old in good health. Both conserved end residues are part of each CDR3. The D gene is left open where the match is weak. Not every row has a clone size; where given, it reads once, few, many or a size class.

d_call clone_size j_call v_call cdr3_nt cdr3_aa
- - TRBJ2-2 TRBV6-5 TGTGCCAGCAGTTCCGTCGGGGCGAACACCGGGGAGCTGTTTTTT CASSSVGANTGELFF
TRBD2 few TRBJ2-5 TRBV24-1 TGTGCCACCAGTGATGCCCCCGGAGCGGGGGGCGCAGAGACCCAGTACTTC CATSDAPGAGGAETQYF
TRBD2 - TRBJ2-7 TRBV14 TGTGCCAGCAGCCAAGATCGGGGACTAGCGGGGTTTTACGAGCAGTACTTC CASSQDRGLAGFYEQYF
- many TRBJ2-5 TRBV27 TGTGCCAGCAGTTTATCAGCCAATTTCGCCCAAGAGACCCAGTACTTC CASSLSANFAQETQYF
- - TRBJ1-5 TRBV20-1 TGCAGTGCTACTCTAATACCAGGGGTGAGCAATCAGCCCCAGCATTTT CSATLIPGVSNQPQHF
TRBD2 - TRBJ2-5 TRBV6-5 TGTGCCAGCAGTTACTCAGGACTAGCGGGGAGGCGAGAGACCCAGTACTTC CASSYSGLAGRRETQYF
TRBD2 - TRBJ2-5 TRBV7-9 TGTGCCAGCAGCCGTCCTAGCGGGGGGGTAGAGACCCAGTACTTC CASSRPSGGVETQYF
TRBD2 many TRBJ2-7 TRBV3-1 TGTGCCAGCAGCCAAAGCGTCGGGAGGACTCTAAGCTACGAGCAGTACTTC CASSQSVGRTLSYEQYF
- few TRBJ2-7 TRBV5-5 TGTGCCAGCAGCTTCGTATGGGGGTCTAGCTACGAGCAGTACTTC CASSFVWGSSYEQYF
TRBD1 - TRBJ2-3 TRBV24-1 TGTGCCACCAGTGATATATCGAGCTGGGGACAGGGGGTTCCCGTAACGCAGTATTTT CATSDISSWGQGVPVTQYF
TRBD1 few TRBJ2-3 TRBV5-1 TGCGCCAGCAGCTTGGTGGGGACAGGATACACAGATACGCAGTATTTT CASSLVGTGYTDTQYF
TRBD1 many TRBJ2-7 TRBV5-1 TGCGCCAGCAGCTTGGCAGTCCGGGACAGGGTTACCCACGAGCAGTACTTC CASSLAVRDRVTHEQYF
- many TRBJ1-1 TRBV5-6 TGTGCCAGCAGCTTGGTAGTTAACACTGAAGCTTTCTTT CASSLVVNTEAFF
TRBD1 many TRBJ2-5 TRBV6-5 TGTGCCAGCAGTTCGGACAGGGGGCAAGAGACCCAGTACTTC CASSSDRGQETQYF
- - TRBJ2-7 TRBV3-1 TGTGCCAGCAGTACTACTCCCACGACCTACGAGCAGTACTTC CASSTTPTTYEQYF
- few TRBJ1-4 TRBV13 TGTGCCAGCAGCGCTCATTCCGGGGAGAGAGAAAAACTGTTTTTT CASSAHSGEREKLFF